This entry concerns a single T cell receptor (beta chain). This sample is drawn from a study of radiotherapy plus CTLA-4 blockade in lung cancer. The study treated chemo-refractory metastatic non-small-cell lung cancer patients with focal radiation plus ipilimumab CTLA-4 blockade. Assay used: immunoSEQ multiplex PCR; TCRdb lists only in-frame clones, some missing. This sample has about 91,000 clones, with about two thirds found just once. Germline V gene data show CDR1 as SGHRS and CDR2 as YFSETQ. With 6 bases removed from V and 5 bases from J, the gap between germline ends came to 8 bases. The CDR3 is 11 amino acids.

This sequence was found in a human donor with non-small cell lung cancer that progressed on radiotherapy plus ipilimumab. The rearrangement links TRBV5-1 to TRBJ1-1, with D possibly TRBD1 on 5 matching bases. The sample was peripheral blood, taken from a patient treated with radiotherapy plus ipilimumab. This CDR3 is CASKGETEAFF. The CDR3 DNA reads TGCGCCAGCAAAGGGGAAACTGAAGCTTTCTTT.